Below are 13 T cell receptor beta chains sequenced from a single sample in a study of response to subunit inactivated influenza vaccine. Each CDR3 protein is one row after TCRdb ran MiXCR on the RT-PCR reads. The sample has hundreds of thousands of distinct CDR3 sequences; about 18% are singletons. The input for sequencing was PBMCs from blood, taken around 5 days after vaccination. Every receptor here comes from a man aged 50 or older who received an inactivated influenza vaccine.

In this sample, this clonotype turned up a few times. This chain joins TRBV2 and TRBJ1-6; D unresolved. V gave up 7 bases and J gave up 4 bases, with 11 bases separating them. Germline assignment: CDR1 SNHLY and CDR2 FYNNEI. The CDR3 sequence is 14 residues long. CDR3: CASIPTRYNSPLHF. DNA of the CDR3: TGTGCCAGCATCCCCACCAGATATAATTCACCCCTCCACTTT.

This clonotype occurred a few times. The genes are TRBV7-9 and TRBJ2-7, with 7 bases identical to TRBD1. Germline CDR1 is SEHNR and CDR2 is FQNEAQ (reference sequence). There are 14 residues in the CDR3. With 5 bases clipped from V and 7 bases from J, the junction kept 11 bases outside the gene matches. CDR3 bases: TGTGCCAGCAGCAAACAGGGGCTGACGTGGGAGCAGTACTTC. It translates to CASSKQGLTWEQYF.

This clonotype was picked up a small number of times. V usage is TRBV7-3 and J usage is TRBJ2-1; 8 bases match TRBD2. This CDR3 comprises 14 residues. Per germline, CDR1 SGHTA and CDR2 FQGTGA. V was clipped by 3 bases and J by 5 bases; unmatched bases: 3. CDR3 in DNA: TGTGCCAGCAGCTTTACTAGCGGACACAATGAGCAGTTCTTC. Translation gives CASSFTSGHNEQFF.

The chain uses TRBV18 and TRBJ2-7; unclear D gene. Trimming stripped 8 bases from V and 1 base from J, with 15 bases between. The CDR3 covers 14 residues. The germline V gene has CDR1 KGHSH and CDR2 LQKENI. Written as DNA, the CDR3 is TGTGCCAGCACTCCCGGAGCCAGTTCCTACGAGCAGTACTTC. This sequence encodes CASTPGASSYEQYF.

In its sample, this clonotype was seen a few times. This sequence joins TRBV28 and TRBJ2-7, with 7 bases that match TRBD1. J gave up 1 base and V 7 bases, and 7 bases lay outside the gene matches. The germline CDR1 and CDR2 sequences are MDHEN and SYDVKM. This CDR3 is 14 amino acids long. This chain's CDR3 is CASNPRGQSYEQYF. DNA of the CDR3: TGTGCCAGCAACCCGAGGGGACAGTCCTACGAGCAGTACTTC.

The V call is TRBV12-3 or TRBV12-4, the J call TRBJ1-5, with D perhaps TRBD1 (6 bases). Deletions cut 3 bases from V and 1 base from J, with 10 bases between. The CDR3 is 15 amino acids. CDR3 amino acids: CASSLGAGSNQPQHF. The CDR3 nucleotides are TGTGCCAGCAGTTTGGGGGCGGGGAGCAATCAGCCCCAGCATTTT.

This clonotype was seen repeatedly, ten times or more. The chain has TRBV5-1 and TRBJ1-1, with 11 bases matching TRBD1. Trimming took 4 bases from V and 10 from J; bases not matched to a gene: 3. Germline V gives CDR1 SGHRS, CDR2 YFSETQ. The CDR3 has 12 amino acids. The CDR3 nucleotides are TGCGCCAGCAGCACTGGACAGGGGGCAGCTTTCTTT. Translation gives CASSTGQGAAFF.

V is TRBV3-1 and J is TRBJ2-2; 10 positions agree with TRBD2. V gave up 0 bases and J gave up 4 bases; unmatched junction bases: 8. Germline CDR1 reads LGHDT; CDR2 reads YNNKEL (reference sequence). The length of the CDR3 is 18 residues. CDR3 sequence: CASSQDSGGIPSTGELFF. In DNA form, the CDR3 reads TGTGCCAGCAGCCAAGATAGCGGGGGGATCCCGAGCACCGGGGAGCTGTTTTTT.

The V and J genes are TRBV12-3 or TRBV12-4 and TRBJ2-1; D may be TRBD2 (5 bases). The CDR3 sequence is 15 residues long. V gave up 7 bases and J gave up 2 bases, with 15 bases separating them. In DNA, the CDR3 is TGTGCCAGCATCCCGGACGGGAATCCCTACAATGAGCAGTTCTTC. Translating gives CASIPDGNPYNEQFF.

The chain joins TRBV4-3 to TRBJ2-5; 7 nucleotides agree with TRBD2. After removal of 0 bases from V and 5 bases from J, the junction contained 6 bases not matched to a gene. CDR1 is LGHNA, CDR2 YSLEER, per germline. This CDR3 is built from 15 residues. This chain's CDR3 is CASSQEAGRMETQYF. The CDR3 DNA reads as TGCGCCAGCAGCCAAGAAGCCGGGAGGATGGAGACCCAGTACTTC.

Only a few counts were recorded for this clonotype. This chain's CDR3 is CASSVQGGSYNEQFF. DNA for the CDR3: TGTGCCAGCAGCGTACAGGGGGGGTCCTACAATGAGCAGTTCTTC. This chain connects TRBV9 to TRBJ2-1; D may correspond to TRBD1 or TRBD2 (7 bases each). V shed 1 base and J shed 1 base, with 9 bases lying between them. This CDR3 comprises 15 residues. CDR1 is SGDLS, CDR2 YYNGEE, per germline.

The V call is TRBV7-9, the J call TRBJ2-5; 8 bases line up with TRBD2. Germline CDR1 is SEHNR and CDR2 is FQNEAQ (reference sequence). The CDR3 sequence is 15 residues long. After removal of 5 bases from V and 2 bases from J, the junction contained 7 bases not matched to a gene. CDR3 loop: CASSNWRGAQETQYF. The CDR3 DNA sequence: TGTGCCAGCAGCAACTGGCGGGGGGCGCAAGAGACCCAGTACTTC.

This clonotype was seen a handful of times. The chain recombines TRBV11-2 with TRBJ2-1; 10 bases line up with TRBD2. V lost 3 bases to trimming and J lost 3 bases; unmatched junction nucleotides: 14. The CDR3 is made up of 19 amino acids. Germline V gene sequence: CDR1 SGHAT, CDR2 FQNNGV. This CDR3 is CASSFLPEPGLADYNEQFF. The CDR3 nucleotides read TGTGCCAGCAGCTTCTTGCCTGAGCCCGGACTAGCGGACTACAATGAGCAGTTCTTC.